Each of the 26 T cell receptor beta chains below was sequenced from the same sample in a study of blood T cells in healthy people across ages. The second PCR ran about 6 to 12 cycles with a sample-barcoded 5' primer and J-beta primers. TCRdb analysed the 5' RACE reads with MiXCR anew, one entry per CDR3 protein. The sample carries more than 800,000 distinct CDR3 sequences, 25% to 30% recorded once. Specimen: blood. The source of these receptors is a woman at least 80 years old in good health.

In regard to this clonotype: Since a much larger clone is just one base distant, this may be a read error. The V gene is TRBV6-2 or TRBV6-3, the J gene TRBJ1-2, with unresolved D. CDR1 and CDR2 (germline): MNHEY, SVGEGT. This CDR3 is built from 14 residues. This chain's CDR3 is CAGSYARANYGYTF. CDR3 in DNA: TGTGCCGGCAGTTACGCCAGAGCTAACTATGGCTACACCTTC.

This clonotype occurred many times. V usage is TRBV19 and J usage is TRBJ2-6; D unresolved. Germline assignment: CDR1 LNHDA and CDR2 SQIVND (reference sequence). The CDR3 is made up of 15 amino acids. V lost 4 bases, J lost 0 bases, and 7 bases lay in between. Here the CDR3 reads CASSTLLSGANVLTF. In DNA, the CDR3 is TGTGCCAGTAGTACGCTTCTCTCTGGGGCCAACGTCCTGACTTTC.

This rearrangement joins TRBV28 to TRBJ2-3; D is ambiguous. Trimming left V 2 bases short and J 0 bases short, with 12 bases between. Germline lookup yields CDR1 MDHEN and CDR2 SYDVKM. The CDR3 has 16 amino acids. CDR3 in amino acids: CASSLIQASSTDTQYF. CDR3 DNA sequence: TGTGCCAGCAGTTTAATTCAGGCCTCTAGCACAGATACGCAGTATTTT. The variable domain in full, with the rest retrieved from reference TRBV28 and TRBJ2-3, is DVKVTQSSRYLVKRTGEKVFLECVQDMDHENMFWYRQDPGLGLRLIYFSYDVKMKEKGDIPEGYSVSREKKERFSLILESASTNQTSMYLCASSLIQASSTDTQYFGPGTRLTVL.

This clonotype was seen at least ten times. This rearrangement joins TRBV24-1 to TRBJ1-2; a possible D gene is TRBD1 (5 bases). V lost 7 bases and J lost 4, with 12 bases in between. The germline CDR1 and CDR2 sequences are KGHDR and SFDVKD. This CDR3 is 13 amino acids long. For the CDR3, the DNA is TGTGCCACCAGCTCCAGGGTTGCCTATGGCTACACCTTC. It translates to CATSSRVAYGYTF.

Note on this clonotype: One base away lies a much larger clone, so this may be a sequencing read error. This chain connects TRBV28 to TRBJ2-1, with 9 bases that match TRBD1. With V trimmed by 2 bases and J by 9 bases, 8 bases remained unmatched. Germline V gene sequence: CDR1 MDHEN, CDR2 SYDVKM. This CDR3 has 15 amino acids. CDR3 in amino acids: CASSLGTGTASEQFF. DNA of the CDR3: TGTGCCAGCAGTTTAGGGACAGGGACGGCCAGTGAGCAGTTCTTC.

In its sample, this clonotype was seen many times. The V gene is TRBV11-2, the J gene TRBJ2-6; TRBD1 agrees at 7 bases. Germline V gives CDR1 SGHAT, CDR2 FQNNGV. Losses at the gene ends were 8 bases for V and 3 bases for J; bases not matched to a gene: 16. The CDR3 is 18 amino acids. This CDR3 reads CASGQQGRLGIGANVLTF. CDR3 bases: TGTGCCAGCGGCCAACAGGGGCGCTTGGGAATTGGGGCCAACGTCCTGACTTTC.

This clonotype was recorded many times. CDR3 in amino acids: CASRDRRGGYTF. The CDR3 nucleotides read TGTGCCAGCAGGGACAGGCGGGGAGGCTACACCTTC. The V gene is TRBV6-2 or TRBV6-3, the J gene TRBJ1-2; 7 nucleotides match TRBD1. The germline gives CDR1 MNHEY, CDR2 SVGEGT. The CDR3 contains 12 residues. After removal of 6 bases from V and 8 bases from J, the junction contained 6 bases not matched to a gene.

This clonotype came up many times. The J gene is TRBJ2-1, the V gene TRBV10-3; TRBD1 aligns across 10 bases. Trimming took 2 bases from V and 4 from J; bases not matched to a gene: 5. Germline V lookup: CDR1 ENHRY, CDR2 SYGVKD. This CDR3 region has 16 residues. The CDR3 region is CAISETDRGLYNEQFF. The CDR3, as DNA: TGTGCCATCAGTGAGACAGACAGGGGGCTGTACAATGAGCAGTTCTTC.

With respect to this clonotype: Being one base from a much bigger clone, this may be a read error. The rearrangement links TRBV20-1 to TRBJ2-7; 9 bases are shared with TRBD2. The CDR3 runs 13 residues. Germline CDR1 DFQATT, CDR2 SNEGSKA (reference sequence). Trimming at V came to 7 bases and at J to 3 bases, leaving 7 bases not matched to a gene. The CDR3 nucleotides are TGCAGTGTTGTGACTAGCGGTGACTACGAGCAGTACTTC. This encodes CSVVTSGDYEQYF.

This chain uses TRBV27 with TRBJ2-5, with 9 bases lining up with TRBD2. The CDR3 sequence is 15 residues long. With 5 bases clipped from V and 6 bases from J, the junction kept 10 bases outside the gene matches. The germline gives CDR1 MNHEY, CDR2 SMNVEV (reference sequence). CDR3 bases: TGTGCCAGCAGTCAGGGACTAGCTGCGGGTAAGACCCAGTACTTC. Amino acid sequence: CASSQGLAAGKTQYF.

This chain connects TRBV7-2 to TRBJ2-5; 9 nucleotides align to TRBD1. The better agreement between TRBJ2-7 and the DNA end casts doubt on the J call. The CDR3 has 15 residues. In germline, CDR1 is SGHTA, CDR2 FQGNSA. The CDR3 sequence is CASSLDRGRRDEQYF. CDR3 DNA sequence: TGTGCCAGCAGCTTAGACAGGGGGCGAAGGGACGAGCAGTACTTC.

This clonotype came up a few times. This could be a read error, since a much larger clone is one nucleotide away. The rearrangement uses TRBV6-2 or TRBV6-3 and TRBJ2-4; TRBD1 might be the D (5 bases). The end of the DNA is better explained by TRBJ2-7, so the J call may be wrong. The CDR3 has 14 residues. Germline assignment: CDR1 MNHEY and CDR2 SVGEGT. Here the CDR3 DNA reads TGTGCCAGCAGGATCATAGGGGAAAGCTACGAGCAGTACTTC. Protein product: CASRIIGESYEQYF.

The CDR3 region has the DNA TGTGCCAGCAGTTACATAAAGGGGGAGATTGTTTACGGCGAGCAGTACTTC. It yields the protein CASSYIKGEIVYGEQYF. This sequence joins TRBV6-7 and TRBJ2-7; tentatively, D is TRBD1 (6 bases). Being an ORF, TRBV6-7 has a function that is uncertain. The CDR3 has 17 residues. V was cut by 2 bases and J by 6 bases, with 23 bases left in between.

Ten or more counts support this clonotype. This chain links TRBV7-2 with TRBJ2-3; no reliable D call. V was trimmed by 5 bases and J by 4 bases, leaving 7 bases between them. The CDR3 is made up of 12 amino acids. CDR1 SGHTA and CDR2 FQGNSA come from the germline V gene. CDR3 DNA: TGTGCCAGCAGCCCGGTTTCAGATACGCAGTATTTT. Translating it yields CASSPVSDTQYF.

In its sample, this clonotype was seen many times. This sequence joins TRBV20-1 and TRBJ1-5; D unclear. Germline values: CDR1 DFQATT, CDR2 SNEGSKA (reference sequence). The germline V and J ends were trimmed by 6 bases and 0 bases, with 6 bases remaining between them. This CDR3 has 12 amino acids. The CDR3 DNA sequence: TGCAGTGCCAAGACTAGCAATCAGCCCCAGCATTTT. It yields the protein CSAKTSNQPQHF.

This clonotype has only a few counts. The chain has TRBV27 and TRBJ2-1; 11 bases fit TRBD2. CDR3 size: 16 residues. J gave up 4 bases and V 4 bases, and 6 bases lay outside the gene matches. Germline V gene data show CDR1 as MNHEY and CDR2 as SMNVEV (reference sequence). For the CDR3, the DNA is TGTGCCAGCAGTTCCGGTGGGACTAGCGGTTACAATGAGCAGTTCTTC. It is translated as CASSSGGTSGYNEQFF.

CDR3 amino acids: CASSWVRGVYEQYF. DNA of the CDR3: TGCGCCAGCAGCTGGGTTCGGGGCGTATACGAGCAGTACTTC. The chain joins TRBV5-1 to TRBJ2-7; D may correspond to TRBD1 or TRBD2 (5 bases each). The V end lost 3 bases, the J end lost 4 bases, and 14 bases lay between the germline ends. The CDR3 contains 14 residues. Germline lookup yields CDR1 SGHRS and CDR2 YFSETQ.

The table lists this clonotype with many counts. The CDR3 coding sequence is TGTGCCACCAGCCGGGGACTAGCGGGTAATGAGCAGTTCTTC. This encodes CATSRGLAGNEQFF. V is TRBV15 and J is TRBJ2-1, with 12 bases aligning to TRBD2. V was clipped by 5 bases and J by 7 bases; unmatched bases: 3. In germline, CDR1 is LNHNV, CDR2 YYDKDF (reference sequence). CDR3 length: 14 amino acids.

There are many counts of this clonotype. DNA of the CDR3: TGTGCCAGCAGTAGAAGGGGGAACCAAGAGACCCAGTACTTC. Its protein product is CASSRRGNQETQYF. The chain is built from TRBV27 and TRBJ2-5, with D perhaps TRBD1 (6 bases). Germline values: CDR1 MNHEY, CDR2 SMNVEV (reference sequence). V lost 5 bases to trimming and J lost 0 bases, with 10 bases between them. This CDR3 is 14 amino acids long.

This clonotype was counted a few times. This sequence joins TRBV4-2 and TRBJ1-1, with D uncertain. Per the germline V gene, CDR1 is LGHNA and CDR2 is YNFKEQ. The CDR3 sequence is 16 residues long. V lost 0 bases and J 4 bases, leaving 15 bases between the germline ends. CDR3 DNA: TGTGCCAGCAGCCAAGATTATGATGCGCGGGCCACTGAAGCTTTCTTT. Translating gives CASSQDYDARATEAFF.

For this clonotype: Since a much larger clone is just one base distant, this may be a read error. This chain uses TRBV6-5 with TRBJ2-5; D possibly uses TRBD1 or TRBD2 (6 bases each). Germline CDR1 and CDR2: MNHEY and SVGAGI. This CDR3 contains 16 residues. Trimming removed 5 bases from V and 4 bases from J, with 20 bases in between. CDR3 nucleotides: TGTGCCAGCAGTCATGAGGGGGGAGGAGGGGGAGAGACCCAGTACTTC. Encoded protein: CASSHEGGGGGETQYF.

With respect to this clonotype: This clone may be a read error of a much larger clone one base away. CDR3 residues: CAGSLEAQSGTDTQYF. The DNA for the CDR3 is TGTGCCGGCAGCTTAGAGGCCCAGTCGGGAACAGATACGCAGTATTTT. The V call is TRBV11-3, the J call TRBJ2-3; tentative D call: TRBD2 (5 bases). The germline V gene has CDR1 SGHNT and CDR2 YENEEA. CDR3 size: 16 residues.

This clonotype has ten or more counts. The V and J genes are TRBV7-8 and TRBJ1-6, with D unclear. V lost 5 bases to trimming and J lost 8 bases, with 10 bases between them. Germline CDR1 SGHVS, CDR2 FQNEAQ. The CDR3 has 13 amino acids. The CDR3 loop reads CASSLRRYSPLHF. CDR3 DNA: TGTGCCAGCAGCCTAAGGAGGTATTCACCCCTCCACTTT.

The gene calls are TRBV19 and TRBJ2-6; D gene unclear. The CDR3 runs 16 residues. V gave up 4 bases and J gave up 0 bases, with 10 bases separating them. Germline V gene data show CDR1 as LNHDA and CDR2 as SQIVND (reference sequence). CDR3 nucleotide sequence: TGTGCCAGTAGTACTATAGGGCGCTCTGGGGCCAACGTCCTGACTTTC. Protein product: CASSTIGRSGANVLTF.

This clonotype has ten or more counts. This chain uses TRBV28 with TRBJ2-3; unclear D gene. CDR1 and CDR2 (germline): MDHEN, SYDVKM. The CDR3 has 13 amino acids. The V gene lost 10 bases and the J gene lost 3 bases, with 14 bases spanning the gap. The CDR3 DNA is TGTGCCACCCTCGCGAGGCGGACAGATACGCAGTATTTT. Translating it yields CATLARRTDTQYF.

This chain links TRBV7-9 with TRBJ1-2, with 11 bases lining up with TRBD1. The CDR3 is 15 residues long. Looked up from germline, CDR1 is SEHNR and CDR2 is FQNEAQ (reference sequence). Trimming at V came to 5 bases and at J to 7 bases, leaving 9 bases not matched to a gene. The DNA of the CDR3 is TGTGCCAGCAGCGCCGGGACAGGGGGAATCGGTGGCTACACCTTC. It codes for CASSAGTGGIGGYTF.